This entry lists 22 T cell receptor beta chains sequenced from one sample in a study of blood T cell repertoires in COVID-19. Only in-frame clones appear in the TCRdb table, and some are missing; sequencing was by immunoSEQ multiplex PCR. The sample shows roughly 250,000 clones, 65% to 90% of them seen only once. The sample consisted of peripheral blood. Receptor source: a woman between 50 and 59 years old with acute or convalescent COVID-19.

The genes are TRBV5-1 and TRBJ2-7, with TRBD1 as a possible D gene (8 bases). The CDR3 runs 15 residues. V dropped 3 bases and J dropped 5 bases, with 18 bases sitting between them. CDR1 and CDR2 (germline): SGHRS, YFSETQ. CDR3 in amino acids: CASSSTGVLAHEQYF. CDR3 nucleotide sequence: TGCGCCAGCAGCTCGACAGGGGTACTAGCGCACGAGCAGTACTTC. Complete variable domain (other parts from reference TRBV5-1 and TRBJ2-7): KAGVTQTPRYLIKTRGQQVTLSCSPISGHRSVSWYQQTPGQGLQFLFEYFSETQRNKGNFPGRFSGRQFSNSRSEMNVSTLELGDSALYLCASSSTGVLAHEQYFGPGTRLTVT.

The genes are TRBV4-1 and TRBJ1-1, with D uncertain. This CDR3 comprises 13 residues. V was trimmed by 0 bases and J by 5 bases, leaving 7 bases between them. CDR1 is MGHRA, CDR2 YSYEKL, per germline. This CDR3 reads CASSQDGTTEAFF. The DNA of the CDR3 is TGCGCCAGCAGCCAAGATGGCACAACTGAAGCTTTCTTT.

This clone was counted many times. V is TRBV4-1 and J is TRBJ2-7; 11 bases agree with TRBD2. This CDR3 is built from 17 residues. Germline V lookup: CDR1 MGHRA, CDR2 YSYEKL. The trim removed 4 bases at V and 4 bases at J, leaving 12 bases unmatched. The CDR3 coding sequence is TGCGCCAGCAGCCTGGCCCTAGCGGGGGGCCGCGGTTACGAGCAGTACTTC. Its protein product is CASSLALAGGRGYEQYF.

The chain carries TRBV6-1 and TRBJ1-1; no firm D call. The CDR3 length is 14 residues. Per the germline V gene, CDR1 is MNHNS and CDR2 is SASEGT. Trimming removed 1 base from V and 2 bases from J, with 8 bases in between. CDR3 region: CASSEVWSNTEAFF. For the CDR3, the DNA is TGTGCCAGCAGTGAAGTCTGGAGTAACACTGAAGCTTTCTTT.

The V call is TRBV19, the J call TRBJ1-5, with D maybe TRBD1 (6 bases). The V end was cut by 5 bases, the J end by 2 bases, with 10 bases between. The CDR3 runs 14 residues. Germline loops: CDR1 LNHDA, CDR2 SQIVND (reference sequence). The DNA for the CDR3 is TGTGCCAGTAGTTACAGGGTCGGCAATCAGCCCCAGCATTTT. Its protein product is CASSYRVGNQPQHF.

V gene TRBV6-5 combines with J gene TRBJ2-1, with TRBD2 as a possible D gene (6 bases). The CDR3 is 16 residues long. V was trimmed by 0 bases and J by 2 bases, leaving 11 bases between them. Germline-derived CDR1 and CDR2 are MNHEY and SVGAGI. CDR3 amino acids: CASSYSGLQTYNEQFF. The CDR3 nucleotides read TGTGCCAGCAGTTACTCGGGACTTCAGACCTACAATGAGCAGTTCTTC.

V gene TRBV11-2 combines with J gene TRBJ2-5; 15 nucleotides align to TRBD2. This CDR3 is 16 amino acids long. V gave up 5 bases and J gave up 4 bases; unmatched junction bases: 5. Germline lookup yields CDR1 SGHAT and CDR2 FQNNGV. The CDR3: CASSPWTSGGAETQYF. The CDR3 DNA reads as TGTGCCAGCAGCCCATGGACTAGCGGGGGGGCAGAGACCCAGTACTTC.

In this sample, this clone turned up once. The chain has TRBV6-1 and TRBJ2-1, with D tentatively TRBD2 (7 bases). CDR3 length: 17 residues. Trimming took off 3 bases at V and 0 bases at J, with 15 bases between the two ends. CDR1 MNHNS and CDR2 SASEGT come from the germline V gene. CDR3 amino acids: CASSEPGRGASYNEQFF. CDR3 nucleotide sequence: TGTGCCAGCAGTGAGCCGGGACGGGGGGCCTCCTACAATGAGCAGTTCTTC.

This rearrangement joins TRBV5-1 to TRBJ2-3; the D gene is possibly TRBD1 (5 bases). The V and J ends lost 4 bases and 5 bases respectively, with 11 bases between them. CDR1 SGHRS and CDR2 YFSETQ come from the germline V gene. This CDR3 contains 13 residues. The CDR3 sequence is CASSVTERDTQYF. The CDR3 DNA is TGCGCCAGCAGCGTGACAGAGAGAGATACGCAGTATTTT.

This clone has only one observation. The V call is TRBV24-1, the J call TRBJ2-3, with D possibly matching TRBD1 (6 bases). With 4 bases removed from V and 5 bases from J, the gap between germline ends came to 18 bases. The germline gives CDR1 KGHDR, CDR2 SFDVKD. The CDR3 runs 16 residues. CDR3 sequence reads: CATSELGGQGKDTQYF. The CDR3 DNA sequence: TGTGCCACCAGTGAACTTGGGGGCCAGGGGAAAGATACGCAGTATTTT.

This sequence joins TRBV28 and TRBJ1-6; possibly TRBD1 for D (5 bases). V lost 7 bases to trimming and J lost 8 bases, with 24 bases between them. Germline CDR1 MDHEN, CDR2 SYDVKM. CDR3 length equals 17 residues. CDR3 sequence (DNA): TGTGCCAGCACCCTCAGGCTGGGAAACAGGTTGGATTCACCCCTCCACTTT. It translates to CASTLRLGNRLDSPLHF.

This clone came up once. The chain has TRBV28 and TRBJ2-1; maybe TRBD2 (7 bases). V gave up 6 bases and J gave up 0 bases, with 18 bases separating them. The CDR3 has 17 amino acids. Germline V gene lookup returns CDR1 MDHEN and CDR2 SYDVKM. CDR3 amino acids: CASSSPGGPSSYNEQFF. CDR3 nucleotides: TGTGCCAGCAGCTCCCCGGGGGGCCCGAGCTCCTACAATGAGCAGTTCTTC.

The CDR3 sequence is CAWSVPPRVQPQHF. For the CDR3, the DNA is TGTGCCTGGAGTGTACCCCCCAGGGTTCAGCCCCAGCATTTT. The V gene is TRBV30, the J gene TRBJ1-5; TRBD1 might be the D (5 bases). CDR1 is GTSNPN and CDR2 is SVGIG in the germline V gene (reference sequence). Trimming shortened V by 0 bases and J by 6 bases, and 12 bases separated the two germline ends. This CDR3 has 14 amino acids.

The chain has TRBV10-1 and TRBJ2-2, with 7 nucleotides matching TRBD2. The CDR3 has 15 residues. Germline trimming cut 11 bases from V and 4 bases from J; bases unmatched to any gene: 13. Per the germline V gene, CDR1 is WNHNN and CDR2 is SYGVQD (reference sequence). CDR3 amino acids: CARGFRREITGELFF. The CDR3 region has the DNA TGCGCCCGCGGGTTCCGGCGGGAGATCACCGGGGAGCTGTTTTTT.

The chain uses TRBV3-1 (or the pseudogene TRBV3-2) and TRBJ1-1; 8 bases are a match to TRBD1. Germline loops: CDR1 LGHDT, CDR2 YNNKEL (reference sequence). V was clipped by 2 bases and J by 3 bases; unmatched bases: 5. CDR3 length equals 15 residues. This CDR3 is CASSQIRGLDTEAFF. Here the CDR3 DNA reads TGTGCCAGCAGCCAAATCAGGGGGCTCGACACTGAAGCTTTCTTT.

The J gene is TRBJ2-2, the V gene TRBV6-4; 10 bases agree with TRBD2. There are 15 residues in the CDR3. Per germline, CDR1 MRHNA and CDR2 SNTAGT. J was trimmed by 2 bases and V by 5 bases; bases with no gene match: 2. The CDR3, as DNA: TGTGCCAGCAGTACTAGCGGGATTAACACCGGGGAGCTGTTTTTT. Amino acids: CASSTSGINTGELFF.

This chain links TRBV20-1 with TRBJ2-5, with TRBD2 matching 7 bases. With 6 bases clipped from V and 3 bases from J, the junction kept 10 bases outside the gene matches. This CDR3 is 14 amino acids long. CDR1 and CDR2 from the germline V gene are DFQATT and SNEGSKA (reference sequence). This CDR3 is CSASGGRAEETQYF. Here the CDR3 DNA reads TGCAGTGCGAGTGGGGGGAGGGCTGAAGAGACCCAGTACTTC.

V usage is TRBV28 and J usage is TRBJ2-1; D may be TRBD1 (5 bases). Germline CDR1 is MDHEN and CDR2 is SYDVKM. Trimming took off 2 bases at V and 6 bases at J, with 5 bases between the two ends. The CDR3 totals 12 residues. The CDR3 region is CASSLQGNEQFF. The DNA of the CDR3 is TGTGCCAGCAGTTTACAGGGCAATGAGCAGTTCTTC.

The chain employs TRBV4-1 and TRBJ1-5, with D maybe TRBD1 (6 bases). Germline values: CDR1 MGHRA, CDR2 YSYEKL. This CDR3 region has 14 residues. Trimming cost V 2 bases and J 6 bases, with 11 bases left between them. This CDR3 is CASSQLPDSQPQHF. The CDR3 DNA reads TGCGCCAGCAGCCAACTACCGGACAGTCAGCCCCAGCATTTT.

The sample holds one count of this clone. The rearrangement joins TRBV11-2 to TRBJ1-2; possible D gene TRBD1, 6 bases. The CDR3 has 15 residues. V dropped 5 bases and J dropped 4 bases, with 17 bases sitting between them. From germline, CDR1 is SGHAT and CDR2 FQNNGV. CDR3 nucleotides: TGTGCCAGCAGCCAATACAGGGCCTCAAGCTATGGCTACACCTTC. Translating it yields CASSQYRASSYGYTF.

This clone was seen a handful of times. CDR3 coding DNA: TGCGCCAGCAGGGAGGGATCGGGAGATACGCAGTATTTT. Amino acid sequence: CASREGSGDTQYF. The chain has TRBV5-1 and TRBJ2-3; possible D gene TRBD2, 6 bases. The ends were cut back, 5 bases at V and 5 bases at J, with 12 bases in the middle. Germline V lookup: CDR1 SGHRS, CDR2 YFSETQ. This CDR3 region has 13 residues.

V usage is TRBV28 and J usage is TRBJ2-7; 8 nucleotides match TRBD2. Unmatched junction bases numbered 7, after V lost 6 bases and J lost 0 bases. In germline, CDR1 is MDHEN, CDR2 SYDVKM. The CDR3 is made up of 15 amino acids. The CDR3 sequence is CASRVAGLSSYEQYF. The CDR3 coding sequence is TGTGCCAGCAGGGTAGCGGGGCTCAGCTCCTACGAGCAGTACTTC.